Listed below are T cell receptor beta chains from one sample, sequenced in a study of cytomegalovirus exposure and HLA in healthy donors. Repertoires were generated with immunoSEQ multiplex PCR, while TCRdb's copy carries only in-frame clones and drops some. The sample records 200,000 or so clones, about 81% being singletons. Sequenced input: PBMCs. The receptors originated from a woman aged 18-29 years in good health and CMV-seropositive. Each CDR3 is given with its conserved first and last residue. A D gene is named only where the DNA matches it firmly. Only some rows state a clone size, as once, few, many or a class for expanded clones.

D gene,J gene,clone size,V gene,CDR3 protein,CDR3 DNA
.,TRBJ2-3,.,TRBV7-9,CASTRGGADTQYF,TGTGCCAGCACAAGGGGTGGCGCAGATACGCAGTATTTT
TRBD2,TRBJ2-3,.,TRBV19,CASQALAGFTDTQYF,TGTGCCAGTCAAGCGCTAGCGGGCTTCACAGATACGCAGTATTTT
TRBD2,TRBJ2-1,few,TRBV6-4,CASSASGGSYNEQFF,TGTGCCAGCAGTGCTAGCGGGGGGTCCTACAATGAGCAGTTCTTC
.,TRBJ1-1,.,TRBV7-6,CASSQFSGAGVLSTEAFF,TGTGCCAGCAGCCAATTCAGTGGGGCAGGGGTGCTGAGCACTGAAGCTTTCTTT
.,TRBJ2-2,.,TRBV4-2,CASSQEGGPTGELFF,TGTGCCAGCAGCCAAGAAGGTGGGCCTACCGGGGAGCTGTTTTTT
.,TRBJ2-7,.,TRBV28,CASNYGTSDSYEQYF,TGTGCCAGCAACTACGGGACATCCGATTCCTACGAGCAGTACTTC
TRBD1,TRBJ2-6,few,TRBV11-3,CASSHGDSSSGANVLTF,TGTGCCAGCAGCCACGGGGACAGTAGCTCTGGGGCCAACGTCCTGACTTTC
.,TRBJ1-5,.,TRBV7-2,CASRYSNQPQHF,TGTGCCAGCCGTTATAGCAATCAGCCCCAGCATTTT
TRBD1,TRBJ1-2,few,TRBV7-9,CASSTDRGGVGYTF,TGTGCCAGCAGCACAGACAGGGGAGGCGTGGGCTACACCTTC
TRBD1,TRBJ1-5,few,TRBV10-1,CASSGDRGNQPQHF,TGCGCCAGCAGTGGGGACAGGGGCAATCAGCCCCAGCATTTT
TRBD1,TRBJ2-1,.,TRBV6-5,CASRYTSGQKNEQFF,TGTGCCAGCAGATACACTTCGGGACAGAAAAATGAGCAGTTCTTC
TRBD2,TRBJ2-2,.,TRBV27,CASSLMGGTGELFF,TGTGCCAGCAGTTTAATGGGGGGGACCGGGGAGCTGTTTTTT
TRBD2,TRBJ2-5,.,TRBV5-1,CASSLDGSGGAETQYF,TGCGCCAGCAGCTTGGACGGTAGCGGGGGGGCTGAGACCCAGTACTTC
.,TRBJ2-6,.,TRBV7-2,CASSLSKLSSGANVLTF,TGTGCCAGCAGCTTATCTAAACTGAGCTCTGGGGCCAACGTCCTGACTTTC
TRBD1,TRBJ2-7,.,TRBV19,CASSMTGVTYEQYF,TGTGCCAGTAGTATGACAGGGGTGACCTACGAGCAGTACTTC
TRBD1,TRBJ2-1,.,TRBV4-3,CASSQNRGQGNEQFF,TGCGCCAGCAGCCAAAACAGGGGGCAGGGCAATGAGCAGTTCTTC
TRBD1,TRBJ1-1,.,TRBV4-3,CASSPRTGLSTEAFF,TGCGCCAGCAGCCCCAGGACAGGGCTAAGCACTGAAGCTTTCTTT
TRBD2,TRBJ2-1,.,TRBV9,CASSVVGRGDNEQFF,TGTGCCAGCAGCGTAGTAGGTCGGGGGGACAATGAGCAGTTCTTC
.,TRBJ2-2,.,TRBV9,CASSVAEQTNTGELFF,TGTGCCAGCAGCGTAGCAGAACAGACGAACACCGGGGAGCTGTTTTTT
TRBD1,TRBJ1-4,few,TRBV28,CATNTGTGNEKLFF,TGTGCCACCAACACCGGGACAGGGAATGAAAAACTGTTTTTT
.,TRBJ1-1,.,TRBV11-2,CASSPIEFGGSEAFF,TGTGCCAGCAGCCCGATAGAGTTCGGCGGATCTGAAGCTTTCTTT
.,TRBJ1-2,.,TRBV18,CASSPPGVYGYTF,TGTGCCAGCTCACCACCGGGCGTCTATGGCTACACCTTC
TRBD2,TRBJ2-7,once,TRBV25-1,CASSPLAGSYYEQYF,TGTGCCAGCAGTCCTCTAGCGGGGAGTTACTACGAGCAGTACTTC
.,TRBJ1-6,.,TRBV5-5,CASRLGAYYNSPLHF,TGTGCCAGCAGATTGGGGGCCTACTATAATTCACCCCTCCACTTT
.,TRBJ1-2,.,TRBV25-1,CASSEGQNYGYTF,TGTGCCAGCAGTGAAGGGCAGAACTATGGCTACACCTTC
.,TRBJ1-5,.,TRBV6-6,CASSYDDRPNQPQHF,TGTGCCAGCAGTTACGATGACAGACCCAATCAGCCCCAGCATTTT
.,TRBJ1-6,.,TRBV11-2,CASSPQGPSDSPLHF,TGTGCCAGCAGCCCGCAAGGCCCTAGCGATTCACCCCTCCACTTT
TRBD1,TRBJ2-7,.,TRBV28,CASSSPTGLVHEQYF,TGTGCCAGCAGTTCACCGACAGGGTTGGTCCACGAGCAGTACTTC
.,TRBJ1-1,.,TRBV28,CASSFQGTEAFF,TGTGCCAGCAGTTTCCAGGGCACTGAAGCTTTCTTT
TRBD1,TRBJ1-2,few,TRBV4-1,CASSQAKGPTGGFYGYTF,TGCGCCAGCAGCCAAGCAAAGGGTCCGACAGGGGGATTTTATGGCTACACCTTC
.,TRBJ1-5,.,TRBV23-1,CASSQSRGGAVQPQHF,TGCGCCAGCAGTCAATCGCGTGGGGGGGCGGTTCAGCCCCAGCATTTT
TRBD1,TRBJ1-1,.,TRBV19,CASSIDWTGGKDTEAFF,TGTGCCAGTAGTATAGATTGGACAGGGGGCAAGGACACTGAAGCTTTCTTT
.,TRBJ2-3,.,TRBV29-1,CSGNPQGSTDTQYF,TGCAGCGGCAATCCGCAGGGTTCCACAGATACGCAGTATTTT
.,TRBJ1-2,.,TRBV19,CAARSYKGGYTF,TGTGCCGCGCGGAGCTACAAAGGAGGCTACACCTTC
.,TRBJ1-5,.,TRBV2,CASRLDGYSNQPQHF,TGTGCCAGCAGACTAGATGGTTATAGCAATCAGCCCCAGCATTTT
.,TRBJ2-3,.,TRBV5-4,CASSLVAGGTDTQYF,TGTGCCAGCAGCTTGGTGGCAGGGGGGACAGATACGCAGTATTTT
.,TRBJ1-2,.,TRBV28,CASSLINEDSSNYGYTF,TGTGCCAGCAGTTTGATAAATGAGGACTCGTCTAACTATGGCTACACCTTC
TRBD2,TRBJ2-3,.,TRBV7-2,CASSLGLADTDTQYF,TGTGCCAGCAGCTTAGGACTAGCGGACACAGATACGCAGTATTTT
.,TRBJ1-1,.,TRBV7-2,CASRLGRGNTEAFF,TGTGCCAGCAGGCTTGGGAGAGGGAACACTGAAGCTTTCTTT
TRBD1,TRBJ2-5,.,TRBV7-9,CASSLRQGQETQYF,TGTGCCAGCAGCTTGAGACAGGGCCAAGAGACCCAGTACTTC
TRBD1,TRBJ1-4,.,TRBV4-3,CASSPMDRAGEKLFF,TGCGCCAGCAGCCCTATGGACAGGGCGGGCGAAAAACTGTTTTTT
.,TRBJ2-5,.,TRBV11-3,CASSSREPLARDQETQYF,TGTGCCAGCAGCTCCCGGGAGCCTCTAGCGAGGGACCAAGAGACCCAGTACTTC
.,TRBJ1-1,.,TRBV25-1,CASSEYQEVEAFF,TGTGCCAGCAGTGAATATCAAGAGGTTGAAGCTTTCTTT
TRBD2,TRBJ2-1,few,TRBV18,CASSGTSSSEQFF,TGTGCCAGCTCAGGGACTAGCTCGTCTGAGCAGTTCTTC
.,TRBJ2-2,.,TRBV10-3,CAISESAEAGELFF,TGTGCCATCAGTGAGTCGGCGGAGGCCGGGGAGCTGTTTTTT
.,TRBJ1-2,.,TRBV7-9,CASTFGNYGYTF,TGTGCCAGCACCTTCGGTAACTATGGCTACACCTTC
.,TRBJ2-3,.,TRBV9,CASSGGLGTDTQYF,TGTGCCAGCAGCGGGGGGCTGGGCACAGATACGCAGTATTTT
TRBD1,TRBJ2-7,.,TRBV5-5,CASSYRDRAGYEQYF,TGTGCCAGCAGCTACCGGGACAGGGCGGGGTACGAGCAGTACTTC
TRBD1,TRBJ1-5,.,TRBV7-2,CASSSGTGGYLPQHF,TGTGCCAGCAGCTCCGGGACAGGGGGCTATCTGCCCCAGCATTTT